This record concerns one T cell receptor beta chain sequence. Germline V CDR1 and CDR2: SGHNT, YYREEE (reference sequence). The CDR3 is 14 residues long. Trimming cost V 1 base and J 1 base, with 6 bases left between them. This sample was included in a study of OX40 agonist ivuxolimab in advanced cancers. Study information: Antecedent anti-PD-1, anti-PD-L1 or anti-CTLA-4 therapy was permissible, with 35% to 40% having received some.

Data came from immunoSEQ multiplex PCR; TCRdb stores just in-frame clones and leaves some out. The sample lists around 68,000 clones, around nine tenths occurring once. Specimen: CD4+ or CD8+ T cells sorted from blood, collected in a trial of the OX40 agonist ivuxolimab. This TCR was recovered from an adult with an advanced solid tumor such as melanoma, head and neck, liver or kidney cancer. The chain joins TRBV5-4 to TRBJ2-4; tentatively, D is TRBD1 or TRBD2 (5 bases each). In DNA form, the CDR3 reads TGTGCCAGCAGCTTGTGGGGGGCCAAAAACATTCAGTACTTC. Protein product: CASSLWGAKNIQYF. The full variable domain, rest sourced from reference TRBV5-4 and TRBJ2-4, is ETGVTQSPTHLIKTRGQQVTLRCSSQSGHNTVSWYQQALGQGPQFIFQYYREEENGRGNFPPRFSGLQFPNYSSELNVNALELDDSALYLCASSLWGAKNIQYFGAGTRLSVL.